This T cell receptor (beta chain) came from a study of response to subunit inactivated influenza vaccine. The study, taken as a whole, reports: T cells newly recruited by each seasonal influenza vaccination are few, the authors suggested.

TCRdb called the RT-PCR reads again in MiXCR, with one record for every CDR3 protein. This sample has about 780,000 distinct CDR3 sequences, with about 18% found just once. The CDR3 sequence is 16 residues long. Germline V gene data show CDR1 as SEHNR and CDR2 as FQNEAQ (reference sequence). V lost 4 bases to trimming and J lost 4 bases, with 19 bases between them. This clonotype was detected only a few times. What it recognizes is unknown. This specimen was PBMCs from blood, taken about 5 days after vaccination. The TCR originated in a man aged 45-65 years who received an inactivated influenza vaccine. The rearrangement uses TRBV7-9 and TRBJ2-5, with a possible D match to TRBD2 (5 bases). The CDR3 DNA is TGTGCCAGCAGCTCCGTGCGGCGGGCGGCGTTAGAGACCCAGTACTTC. Its protein product is CASSSVRRAALETQYF.